The 9 T cell receptor beta chains reported below all come from one sample, sequenced in a study of control samples from healthy donors and cancer patients. The data were produced by immunoSEQ multiplex PCR, yet TCRdb's version contains in-frame clones alone and is incomplete. The sample shows some 100,000 clones, roughly three quarters of them seen only once. The sample was blood. The receptors come from a woman aged 25 to 39 in good health.

This chain uses TRBV5-1 with TRBJ2-2; D unclear. Germline loops: CDR1 SGHRS, CDR2 YFSETQ. Trimming cost V 5 bases and J 7 bases, with 12 bases left between them. The CDR3 loop spans 13 amino acids. The CDR3 protein is CASRMLFRGELFF. The DNA for the CDR3 is TGCGCCAGCAGAATGTTGTTTCGCGGGGAGCTGTTTTTT.

This chain joins TRBV19 and TRBJ2-6; TRBD1 is a possible D gene (8 bases). The germline V gene has CDR1 LNHDA and CDR2 SQIVND (reference sequence). V was cut by 5 bases and J by 0 bases, with 23 bases left in between. CDR3 length: 20 residues. CDR3 loop: CASSRRGGGQGDSGANVLTF. DNA for the CDR3: TGTGCCAGTAGTCGCCGCGGGGGAGGACAGGGTGACTCTGGGGCCAACGTCCTGACTTTC.

A few counts support this clone. This chain links TRBV12-2 with TRBJ2-5; no check of the table's D call, TRBD1, against the DNA was made. TRBV12-2 is tagged as a pseudogene. The CDR3 spans 16 residues. The CDR3: CASRLESGTGQETQYF. The DNA for the CDR3 is TGTGCAAGTCGCTTAGAGAGCGGGACAGGACAAGAGACCCAGTACTTC.

This chain connects TRBV4-3 to TRBJ2-3; D remains ambiguous. The V and J ends lost 2 bases and 1 base respectively, with 7 bases between them. This CDR3 comprises 14 residues. Per the germline V gene, CDR1 is LGHNA and CDR2 is YSLEER. The CDR3 nucleotides are TGCGCCAGCAGCCAATCCCGGGGCACAGATACGCAGTATTTT. Protein product: CASSQSRGTDTQYF.

This chain uses TRBV18 with TRBJ1-1; perhaps TRBD1 as D (6 bases). From germline, CDR1 is KGHSH and CDR2 LQKENI. The V gene lost 2 bases and the J gene lost 2 bases, with 15 bases spanning the gap. This CDR3 has 16 amino acids. The CDR3 region is CASSPKGGGLNTEAFF. Written as DNA, the CDR3 is TGTGCCAGCTCACCAAAGGGAGGGGGGCTCAACACTGAAGCTTTCTTT.

The V gene is TRBV7-9, the J gene TRBJ1-2; 7 nucleotides line up with TRBD1. This CDR3 is built from 15 residues. The germline V gene encodes CDR1 SEHNR and CDR2 FQNEAQ (reference sequence). Losses at the gene ends were 1 base for V and 8 bases for J; bases not matched to a gene: 10. CDR3 amino acids: CASSLGKGGAIGYTF. In DNA form, the CDR3 reads TGTGCCAGCAGCTTAGGAAAAGGGGGCGCGATCGGCTACACCTTC.

The V call is TRBV4-2, the J call TRBJ2-2; maybe TRBD2 (7 bases). The CDR3 length is 17 residues. Trimming stripped 2 bases from V and 3 bases from J, with 16 bases between. Germline V gene sequence: CDR1 LGHNA, CDR2 YNFKEQ. The CDR3, as DNA: TGTGCCAGCAGCCAAACACCGGGGGGCCCGGACACCGGGGAGCTGTTTTTT. Translation: CASSQTPGGPDTGELFF.

The V gene is TRBV7-2, the J gene TRBJ2-2; D gene uncertain. The CDR3 runs 14 residues. V was cut by 3 bases and J by 5 bases, with 10 bases left in between. CDR1 and CDR2 (germline): SGHTA, FQGNSA. The chain's CDR3 is CASSFGPFTGELFF. CDR3 DNA sequence: TGTGCCAGCAGCTTCGGACCGTTTACCGGGGAGCTGTTTTTT.

V gene TRBV5-1 combines with J gene TRBJ1-6; TRBD1 is a possible D gene (5 bases). V shed 2 bases and J shed 2 bases, with 8 bases lying between them. The germline V gene has CDR1 SGHRS and CDR2 YFSETQ. This CDR3 has 15 residues. The CDR3 region is CASSFEGTYNSPLHF. The CDR3 DNA follows: TGCGCCAGCAGCTTCGAGGGGACCTATAATTCACCCCTCCACTTT.